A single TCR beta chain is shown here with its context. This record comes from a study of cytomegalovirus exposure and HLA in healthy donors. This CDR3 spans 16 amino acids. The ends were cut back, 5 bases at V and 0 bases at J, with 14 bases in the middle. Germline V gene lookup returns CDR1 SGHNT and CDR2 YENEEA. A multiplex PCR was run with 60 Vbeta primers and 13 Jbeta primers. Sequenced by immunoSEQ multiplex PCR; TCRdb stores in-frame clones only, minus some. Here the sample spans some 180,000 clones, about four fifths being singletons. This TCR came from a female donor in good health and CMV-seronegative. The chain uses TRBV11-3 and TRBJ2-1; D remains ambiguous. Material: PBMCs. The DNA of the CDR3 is TGTGCCAGCAGCACCCAACTACTGAGCTCCTACAATGAGCAGTTCTTC. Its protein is CASSTQLLSSYNEQFF.